A single sample is the source of the 9 T cell receptor beta chains below, sequenced in a study of CD8+ T cells in alopecia areata (dated by TCRdb to the late 2010s). The library was made by the immunoSEQ multiplex PCR assay. To provide template for TCR sequencing, every sample had RNA extracted and reverse transcribed into cDNA. Entries here come from immuneACCESS through TCRdb and include only in-frame sequences with V and J called. Some clones fail to appear in such tables; in the studies checked, an unresolved V gene covers under half of the shortfall, and the cause of the remainder is unknown. This sample has tens of thousands of clones in its table, and less than 55% of those were observed once. Less than 2% of the sample belongs to the ten largest clones. CD4+ cells from several biomarker-study patients were further sorted into CD25+CD127- cells. The sample comprised CD4+ Tregs sorted from blood. Every receptor here comes from a human donor with alopecia areata.

The chain combines TRBV11-2 with TRBJ2-2; tentatively, D is TRBD2 (6 bases). The CDR3 spans 15 residues. CDR1 is SGHAT and CDR2 is FQNNGV in the germline V gene. V lost 4 bases to trimming and J lost 4 bases, with 13 bases between them. The CDR3 coding sequence is TGTGCCAGCAGCTCAATCCGGGAGAGCACCGGGGAGCTGTTTTTT. Protein: CASSSIRESTGELFF.

V usage is TRBV11-2 and J usage is TRBJ2-3; the D gene is possibly TRBD2 (5 bases). Trimming cost V 7 bases and J 5 bases, with 16 bases left between them. The germline gives CDR1 SGHAT, CDR2 FQNNGV. The CDR3 contains 14 residues. CDR3 loop: CASIIGVGRDTQYF. The CDR3 DNA reads TGTGCCAGCATCATCGGGGTCGGTAGAGATACGCAGTATTTT.

The chain joins TRBV12-5 to TRBJ1-3, with D unclear. Trimming left V 0 bases short and J 7 bases short, with 7 bases between. Germline V gene sequence: CDR1 LGHNT, CDR2 FRNRAP. The CDR3 length is 13 residues. In DNA form, the CDR3 reads TGTGCTAGTGGTTTGGTACCCGGGAACACCATATATTTT. Its protein is CASGLVPGNTIYF. The whole variable domain, remainder taken from reference TRBV12-5 and TRBJ1-3, is DARVTQTPRHKVTEMGQEVTMRCQPILGHNTVFWYRQTMMQGLELLAYFRNRAPLDDSGMPKDRFSAEMPDATLATLKIQPSEPRDSAVYFCASGLVPGNTIYFGEGSWLTVV.

This CDR3 reads CASSSQQGANEQFF. CDR3 coding DNA: TGTGCCAGCAGCTCGCAACAGGGGGCGAATGAGCAGTTCTTC. The chain uses TRBV7-9 and TRBJ2-1; 9 bases fit TRBD1. CDR3 length equals 14 residues. V dropped 4 bases and J dropped 7; count of bases not matched to a gene: 5. Germline CDR1 is SEHNR and CDR2 is FQNEAQ (reference sequence).

V usage is TRBV10-3 and J usage is TRBJ2-1; 10 bases line up with TRBD2. This CDR3 region has 15 residues. V lost 6 bases and J lost 6; bases outside the gene matches: 8. The germline V gene has CDR1 ENHRY and CDR2 SYGVKD. The CDR3 DNA reads TGTGCCATCAGCTCCAGCGGGGGGGCCGCCAATGAGCAGTTCTTC. It translates to CAISSSGGAANEQFF.

This clone occurred a few times. V and J are TRBV7-9 and TRBJ2-3; a possible D gene is TRBD1 (6 bases). Germline values: CDR1 SEHNR, CDR2 FQNEAQ (reference sequence). This CDR3 has 18 amino acids. V was clipped by 0 bases and J by 5 bases, with 21 bases between them. In DNA form, the CDR3 reads TGTGCCAGCAGCTTAGCGCTGCTTGGGGGCGCGACGGTAGATACGCAGTATTTT. It is translated as CASSLALLGGATVDTQYF.

CDR3 residues: CASSLPGLVLNEQFF. CDR3 nucleotide sequence: TGTGCCAGCAGTTTACCGGGACTAGTACTTAATGAGCAGTTCTTC. This chain connects TRBV27 to TRBJ2-1; the match to TRBD2 covers 8 bases. This CDR3 has 15 amino acids. Germline assignment: CDR1 MNHEY and CDR2 SMNVEV (reference sequence). V shed 2 bases and J 7 bases; nucleotides not matched to a gene: 7.

The sample holds a few counts of this clone. Here the CDR3 DNA reads TGTGCCAGCAGAAACCGGGGCCCAGAGAGAGCTTTCTTT. It translates to CASRNRGPERAFF. The rearrangement links TRBV7-8 to TRBJ1-1; tentatively, D is TRBD1 (5 bases). V was clipped by 6 bases and J by 10 bases, with 18 bases between them. The CDR3 is 13 residues long. Germline values: CDR1 SGHVS, CDR2 FQNEAQ.

This clone was detected a few times. The chain recombines TRBV29-1 with TRBJ1-5; the D is unclear. The length of the CDR3 is 10 residues. The V and J ends lost 4 bases and 12 bases respectively, with 10 bases between them. The V gene's germline CDR1 is SQVTM and CDR2 ANQGSEA. The CDR3 spells CSVASADQHF. The CDR3 DNA reads TGCAGCGTTGCCTCGGCAGACCAGCATTTT.